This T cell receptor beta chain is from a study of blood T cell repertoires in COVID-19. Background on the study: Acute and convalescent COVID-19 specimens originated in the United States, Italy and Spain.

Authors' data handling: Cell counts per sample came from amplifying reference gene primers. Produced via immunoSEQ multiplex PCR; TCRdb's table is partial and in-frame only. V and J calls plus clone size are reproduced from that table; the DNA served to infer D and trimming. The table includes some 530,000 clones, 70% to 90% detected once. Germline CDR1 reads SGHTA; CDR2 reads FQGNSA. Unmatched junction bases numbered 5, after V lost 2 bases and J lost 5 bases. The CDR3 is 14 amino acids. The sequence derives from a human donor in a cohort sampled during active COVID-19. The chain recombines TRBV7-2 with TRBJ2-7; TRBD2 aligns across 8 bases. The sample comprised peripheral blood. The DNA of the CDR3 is TGTGCCAGCAGCTTAATACTAGCGGTACACGAGCAGTACTTC. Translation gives CASSLILAVHEQYF.